The T cell receptor (beta chain) under discussion was sequenced for a study of CXCR3-negative and CXCR3-positive naive CD8 T cells. Overall study: The total count of TRB reads reached 120 million to 150 million, and each library contributed about 1.5 +/- 0.3 million. General study results and limits: Naive subsets were similarly diverse, while memory CD8+ repertoires were much less diverse. CXCR3-positive naive cells had TRB CDR3s that were more hydrophobic than CXCR3-negative naive cells had.

This CDR3 is 12 amino acids long. Germline CDR1 and CDR2: SQVTM and ANQGSEA. The authors made the TRB cDNA libraries by 5' RACE using UMI labels. For each CDR3 protein, TCRdb gives one entry from its re-call of the 5' RACE reads, without DNA. The sample totals about 150,000 distinct CDR3 sequences. A note on this clonotype: Its antigen is still unknown.

The source of this sequence is a human donor in good health. Some clones in this sample may be carry-over from other donors' samples. The chain carries TRBV29-1 and TRBJ1-2; TCRdb's assignment of TRBD1 cannot be checked, as there is no DNA. The sample was naive CXCR3+ CD8+ T cells from blood. Subset denoted: CD45RO-CCR7+CD27+CD95- naive CD8+ T cells expressing CXCR3 (TNR3+). This CDR3 reads CSVFQGADGYTF.